Given below is one T cell receptor (beta chain) in context. No antigen is known for it. Repertoires were generated with immunoSEQ multiplex PCR, while TCRdb's copy carries only in-frame clones and drops some. Among tens of thousands of clones listed, about 88% were seen once. The sample is drawn from a study of T cell responses to AZD1222 COVID-19 vaccine. In the study overall: Whether given at about 4 or about 12 weeks, second doses were pooled. Study-wide results and caveats: Mostly white British, mostly female donors; authors suggested clonal diversity may be underestimated.

The CDR3 has 14 amino acids. CDR1 MNHEY and CDR2 SVGAGI come from the germline V gene. V lost 3 bases and J 3 bases, leaving 9 bases between the germline ends. The source is an adult in good health. Sequences were derived from peripheral blood, sampled on day 0 of AZD1222 vaccination. The chain couples TRBV6-5 to TRBJ1-5, with D uncertain. The CDR3 DNA is TGTGCCAGCAGTTATCGAAGGGACAATCAGCCCCAGCATTTT. Protein sequence: CASSYRRDNQPQHF.